The T cell receptor (beta chain) described here comes from a study of PD-1 blockade in classical Hodgkin lymphoma (dated by TCRdb to 2020 to 2021). Study-wide context: Nivolumab dosing was 3 mg/kg intravenously every 2 weeks, continuing until either disease progression or unacceptable toxicity. To define a peripheral blood immune signature of response to PD-1 blockade in classical Hodgkin lymphoma, the study combined TCR beta sequencing with CyTOF.

Genomic DNA was extracted with the Qiagen DNeasy kit from unsorted PBMCs and from negatively selected CD4+ and CD8+ fractions. Using primers that anneal to V and J segments, immunoSEQ multiplex PCR amplified the TCR beta CDR3 regions. Amplification bias was minimized using a synthetic immune receptor repertoire, and residual bias was removed computationally after sequencing. Per the authors' processing: Custom Python scripts were used to quantify repertoire diversity as the Shannon entropy index. Unsorted, CD4+ and CD8+ repertoires were examined separately, except in combined analyses, for which CD4+ and CD8+ sequences were merged in silico. A clone counted as expanded when the clone's frequency after treatment rose at least 2-fold relative to C1D1, and clones undetected at baseline were given a pseudocount of 0.5. Clones with 0 or 1 copy at C1D1 were classified as singleton clones, and clones with 2 or more copies were classified as non-singleton clones. Clones expanded in unsorted samples were assigned a CD4+, CD8+ or unknown annotation through matching of protein sequences in sorted samples from the same patient. Wilcoxon tests on paired samples were used to test diversity changes from C1D1 to C4D1. Sourced from immuneACCESS, this table was stored by TCRdb with only in-frame sequences that have V and J called. A share of the clones is absent; for the studies checked, an unresolved V gene accounts for under half, and the remainder has no known explanation. That table supplies the V and J calls and clone size; D and trimming were determined from the DNA. In this sample the table shows about 40,000 clones, just over 85% of which occur a single time. Clones ranked in the top ten supply 6% to 8% of the sample.

A word on this clone: Its antigen is still unknown. One base away there is no much larger clone; base qualities are not given.

Trimming at the junction amounts to 4 bases on V and 6 bases on J, and the germline ends lie 14 bases apart. The germline V gene provides CDR1 SGDLS and CDR2 YYNGEE. Reading from cysteine to phenylalanine, the CDR3 counts 14 amino acids. Here the CDR3 DNA is all that survives: 42 bases in frame from base 1. The sample's time point label, decoded: cycle 2 day 1 (C2D1) of nivolumab. All trial patients had relapsed after autologous stem cell transplantation, with cohorts A, B and C differing in prior brentuximab vedotin exposure. The trial cohort comprised some 60 patients with relapsed/refractory classical Hodgkin lymphoma whose best overall responses were complete response, partial response or progressive disease. In the multi-cohort phase II CheckMate 205 trial, trial patients received single-agent nivolumab. An independent review committee assessed best overall response using the 2007 International Working Group response criteria. Trial PBMCs were obtained immediately prior to nivolumab initiation (C1D1) and on therapy at cycle 2 day 1 and cycle 4 day 1. Peripheral blood was collected in 8 mL Vacutainer Cell Preparation Tubes, from which PBMCs were isolated by centrifugation and then cryopreserved.

Findings and caveats that apply to the study as a whole: The study was limited to a single clinical trial cohort, and causes of repertoire differences, possibly disease activity or prior therapy, remained undefined. Baseline TCR diversity was reported to be lower in newly diagnosed patients than in healthy donors, and even lower in relapsed/refractory patients. CD4+ but not CD8+ TCR diversity rose significantly by C4D1 (p=0.0027 vs p=0.16), most apparent in complete responders (p=0.02). Lower diversity was seen in patients whose nivolumab began less than 1 year after ASCT, and these patients were left out of later analyses so that immune reconstitution would not confound the results. Among trial patients, those achieving complete response had baseline diversity similar to that of newly diagnosed patients, while diversity was significantly lower in partial responders and progressors.

The sequences come from peripheral blood mononuclear cells (PBMCs), collected before the second cycle of nivolumab. Recombination connected TRBV9 to TRBJ1-5; matching of 5 bases hints at TRBD1 as the D gene. The TCR sequence derives from a human donor with classical Hodgkin lymphoma. The CDR3 here reads CASSSSPRVQPQHF. Read as DNA, the sequence is TGTGCCAGCAGCTCCAGTCCCAGGGTTCAGCCCCAGCATTTT.